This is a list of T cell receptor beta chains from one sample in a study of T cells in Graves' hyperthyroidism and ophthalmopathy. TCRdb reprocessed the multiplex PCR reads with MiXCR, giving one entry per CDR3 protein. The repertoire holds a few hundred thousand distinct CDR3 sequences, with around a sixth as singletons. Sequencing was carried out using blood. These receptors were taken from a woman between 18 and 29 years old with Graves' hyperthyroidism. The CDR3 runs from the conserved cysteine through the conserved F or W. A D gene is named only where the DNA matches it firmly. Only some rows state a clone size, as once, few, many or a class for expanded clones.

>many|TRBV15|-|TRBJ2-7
TGTGCCACCAGCACCCTCGGGTCCGAGCAGTACTTC
CATSTLGSEQYF
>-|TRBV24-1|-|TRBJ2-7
TGTGCCACCAGTGATCCCTCGGGGGTGGATTACTACGAGCAGTACTTC
CATSDPSGVDYYEQYF
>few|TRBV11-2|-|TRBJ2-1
TGTGCCAGCAGCCCCAGCAGTGAGCAGTTCTTC
CASSPSSEQFF
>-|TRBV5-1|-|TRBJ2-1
TGCGCCAGCAGCTTGGAAGGCCAGCTTTACAATGAGCAGTTCTTC
CASSLEGQLYNEQFF
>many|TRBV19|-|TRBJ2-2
TGTGCCAGTAGTATAGTTGCAGGTCACACCGGGGAGCTGTTTTTT
CASSIVAGHTGELFF
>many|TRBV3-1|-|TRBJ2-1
TGTGCCAGCAGCCCCTTGACAAACTACAATGAGCAGTTCTTC
CASSPLTNYNEQFF
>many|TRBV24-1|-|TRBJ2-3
TGTGCCACCAGTGATTTCAGGGCACATACGCAGTATTTT
CATSDFRAHTQYF
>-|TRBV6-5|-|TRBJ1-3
TGTGCCAGCAGTTACGGGGACTCTGGAAACACCATATATTTT
CASSYGDSGNTIYF
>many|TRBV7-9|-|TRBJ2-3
TGTGCCACCTGGCAGGTTAACACAGATACGCAGTATTTT
CATWQVNTDTQYF
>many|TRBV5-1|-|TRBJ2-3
TGCGCCAGCAGGCCCCGGGAGAGGAGCACAGATACGCAGTATTTT
CASRPRERSTDTQYF
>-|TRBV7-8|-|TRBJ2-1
TGTGCCAGCAGCTTTTGGCGGGCCGACAATGAGCAGTTCTTC
CASSFWRADNEQFF
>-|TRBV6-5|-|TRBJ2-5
TGTGCCAGCAGTTACCTACAGGCGGGGGAGACCCAGTACTTC
CASSYLQAGETQYF
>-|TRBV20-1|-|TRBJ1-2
TGCAGTGCTAGAGATCCCTCTAACTATGGCTACACCTTC
CSARDPSNYGYTF
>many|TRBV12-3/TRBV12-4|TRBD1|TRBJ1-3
TGTGCCAGCAGTTTCCCTATACAGGGGGTCTCTGGAAACACCATATATTTT
CASSFPIQGVSGNTIYF
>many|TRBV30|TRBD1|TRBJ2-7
TGTGCCTGGAAGGGAGGGACAGGGGTCCCCTACGAGCAGTACTTC
CAWKGGTGVPYEQYF
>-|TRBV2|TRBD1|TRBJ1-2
TGTGCCAGCAGGAGGACAGGCGTCTATGGCTACACCTTC
CASRRTGVYGYTF
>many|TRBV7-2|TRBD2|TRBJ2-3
TGTGCCAGCAGCTTACGGAGCGGGGGGAACACAGATACGCAGTATTTT
CASSLRSGGNTDTQYF
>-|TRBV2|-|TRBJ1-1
TGTGCCAGCAGGGAGGGCATCCGGAACACTGAAGCTTTCTTT
CASREGIRNTEAFF
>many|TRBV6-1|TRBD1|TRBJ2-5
TGTGCCAGCAGTGGAACACAGGGGTGGGAGACCCAGTACTTC
CASSGTQGWETQYF
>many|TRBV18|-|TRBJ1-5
TGTGCCAGCTCACCAACTCAGTTTAATCAGCCCCAGCATTTT
CASSPTQFNQPQHF
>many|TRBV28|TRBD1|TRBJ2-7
TGTGCCAGCAGTGACAGGGGGGGGTTCCCCTACGAGCAGTACTTC
CASSDRGGFPYEQYF
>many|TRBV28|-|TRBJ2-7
TGTGCCAGCAACCCCATTGGGGTCAGCCCCGAGCAGTACTTC
CASNPIGVSPEQYF
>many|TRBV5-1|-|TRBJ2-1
TGCGCCAGCGCTCTAGTCATCAGGGAGAGCGATGAGCAGTTCTTC
CASALVIRESDEQFF
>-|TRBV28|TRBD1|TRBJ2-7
TGTGCCAGCAGTTTTCGGACAGGGAGCCACGAGCAGTACTTC
CASSFRTGSHEQYF
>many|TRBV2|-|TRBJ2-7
TGTGCCAGCAGTGAACCGGGACCTTCCTTTTACGAGCAGTACTTC
CASSEPGPSFYEQYF